This TCR beta chain was sequenced during a study of shared clonotypes between healthy human individuals. Original analysis: Junction-only sequences produced by ImmunoSEQ had no quality scores, so filtering differed. Assay used: immunoSEQ multiplex PCR; TCRdb lists only in-frame clones, some missing. D and trimming come from the DNA, and the V and J calls and clone size come from that table. The table records over 950,000 clones, approximately 75% of them present only once. Study-level results: How much donors shared clonotypes was expected to be affected by sequencing depth.

Concerning this clone itself: The target antigen is unknown.

With V trimmed by 4 bases and J by 7 bases, 5 bases remained unmatched. The CDR3 sequence is 14 residues long. Germline CDR1 is LGHNA and CDR2 is YSLEER. Input material: memory CD4+ T cells from PBMCs. Subset defined: CD45RA-negative fraction. This clonotype was sampled from a man in his late teens or twenties in good health. Some clones in this sample may be carry-over from other donors' samples. The chain links TRBV4-3 to TRBJ2-1; TRBD2 matches at 9 bases. CDR3 sequence (DNA): TGCGCCAGCAGCCTGAGACTAGCGGCAAATGAGCAGTTCTTC. Its translation: CASSLRLAANEQFF.